Listed below are T cell receptor beta chains from one sample, sequenced in a study of T cells after yellow fever vaccination. TCRdb redid the calling of the 5' RACE reads with MiXCR, one entry per CDR3 protein. The table records fewer than 450,000 distinct CDR3 sequences, less than 9.5% of them present only once. This specimen consisted of PBMCs, obtained 45 days after the first yellow fever vaccination. These receptors all come from a man aged 18 to 29 who received the YFV17D yellow fever vaccine. Each CDR3 is given with its conserved first and last residue. The D gene is left open where the match is weak. Clone size is given for some rows only: seen once, a few or many times, or a class if the clone is expanded.

CDR3nt: TGTGCCAGTAGTATATTCACAGACTTCTATGGCTACACCTTC
CDR3aa: CASSIFTDFYGYTF
len: 14
abundance: few
d_gene: .
j_gene: TRBJ1-2
v_gene: TRBV19

CDR3nt: TGTGCCAGCAGCCTTGCCCTGGGTCTAGATGAAAAACTGTTTTTT
CDR3aa: CASSLALGLDEKLFF
len: 15
abundance: few
d_gene: .
j_gene: TRBJ1-4
v_gene: TRBV12-3/TRBV12-4

CDR3nt: TGCGCCAGCAGAGTTACAGATACGCAGTATTTT
CDR3aa: CASRVTDTQYF
len: 11
abundance: .
d_gene: .
j_gene: TRBJ2-3
v_gene: TRBV5-1

CDR3nt: TGCGCCAGCAGCCCCCCGGACAGTAATTCACCCCTCCACTTT
CDR3aa: CASSPPDSNSPLHF
len: 14
abundance: few
d_gene: .
j_gene: TRBJ1-6
v_gene: TRBV4-1

CDR3nt: TGTGCCAGCAGCCAAGAGGGACTAGCGGATTCCAACCTCTTCGGGGCCAACGTCCTGACTTTC
CDR3aa: CASSQEGLADSNLFGANVLTF
len: 21
abundance: .
d_gene: TRBD2
j_gene: TRBJ2-6
v_gene: TRBV3-1

CDR3nt: TGTGCCAGCAGAATGGACGGCGGGGGGGTTAGGGGGAATGAGCAGTTCTTC
CDR3aa: CASRMDGGGVRGNEQFF
len: 17
abundance: few
d_gene: TRBD2
j_gene: TRBJ2-1
v_gene: TRBV2

CDR3nt: TGTGCCAGCAGCTTTACAGGGGGGGGTGAAGCTTTCTTT
CDR3aa: CASSFTGGGEAFF
len: 13
abundance: few
d_gene: TRBD1
j_gene: TRBJ1-1
v_gene: TRBV13

CDR3nt: TGTGCCAGCAACCTAGGGACAGGGAACAATGAGCAGTTCTTC
CDR3aa: CASNLGTGNNEQFF
len: 14
abundance: .
d_gene: TRBD1
j_gene: TRBJ2-1
v_gene: TRBV12-3/TRBV12-4

CDR3nt: TGCGCCAGCAGCCTCAGGACTAGCGGCTTTGCCGAGCAGTACTTC
CDR3aa: CASSLRTSGFAEQYF
len: 15
abundance: many
d_gene: TRBD2
j_gene: TRBJ2-7
v_gene: TRBV5-1

CDR3nt: TGTGCCAGCAAGGATAGTAAACTAGCGGGGGCCTCCTACAATGAGCAGTTCTTC
CDR3aa: CASKDSKLAGASYNEQFF
len: 18
abundance: few
d_gene: TRBD2
j_gene: TRBJ2-1
v_gene: TRBV6-2/TRBV6-3

CDR3nt: TGCGCCAGCAGCCAGGATGGGGGACAGGGGATCACAGATACGCAGTATTTT
CDR3aa: CASSQDGGQGITDTQYF
len: 17
abundance: few
d_gene: TRBD1
j_gene: TRBJ2-3
v_gene: TRBV4-3

CDR3nt: TGTGCCAGCAGTGCGTTAGGTTTCTCTGGAAACACCATATATTTT
CDR3aa: CASSALGFSGNTIYF
len: 15
abundance: few
d_gene: .
j_gene: TRBJ1-3
v_gene: TRBV6-1

CDR3nt: TGTGCCACCAGTCCGACCAGGAGCTCCTACAATGAGCAGTTCTTC
CDR3aa: CATSPTRSSYNEQFF
len: 15
abundance: .
d_gene: .
j_gene: TRBJ2-1
v_gene: TRBV24-1

CDR3nt: TGTGCCAGCAGCATACAGGGGTTTAATTCACCCCTCCACTTT
CDR3aa: CASSIQGFNSPLHF
len: 14
abundance: many
d_gene: TRBD1
j_gene: TRBJ1-6
v_gene: TRBV5-5

CDR3nt: TGTGCCAGCAGCTTGGGGGGACTAGCGGGGAACACAGATACGCAGTATTTT
CDR3aa: CASSLGGLAGNTDTQYF
len: 17
abundance: .
d_gene: TRBD2
j_gene: TRBJ2-3
v_gene: TRBV5-4

CDR3nt: TGCGCCAGCAGCCAAGATTGGGACCAGCTCTACGAGCAGTACTTC
CDR3aa: CASSQDWDQLYEQYF
len: 15
abundance: few
d_gene: .
j_gene: TRBJ2-7
v_gene: TRBV4-3

CDR3nt: TGCGCCAGCAGCCCATTATACTCTGGGGCCAACGTCCTGACTTTC
CDR3aa: CASSPLYSGANVLTF
len: 15
abundance: .
d_gene: .
j_gene: TRBJ2-6
v_gene: TRBV5-1

CDR3nt: TGTGCCAGCTCACTTGCGACAGGGAAGGGGTATGGCTACACCTTC
CDR3aa: CASSLATGKGYGYTF
len: 15
abundance: .
d_gene: TRBD1
j_gene: TRBJ1-2
v_gene: TRBV9

CDR3nt: TGTGCCAGCAGCTTAGTAGGTGGGGGTGAACTGTTTTTT
CDR3aa: CASSLVGGGELFF
len: 13
abundance: .
d_gene: .
j_gene: TRBJ1-4
v_gene: TRBV11-2

CDR3nt: TGTGCCAGCGGCCGGATCCGGGGTGAGCAGTACTTC
CDR3aa: CASGRIRGEQYF
len: 12
abundance: .
d_gene: .
j_gene: TRBJ2-7
v_gene: TRBV7-2

CDR3nt: TGTGCCAGCAGTTTATGGCGGGGGGGCCCCGGGGAGCAGTTCTTC
CDR3aa: CASSLWRGGPGEQFF
len: 15
abundance: .
d_gene: TRBD2
j_gene: TRBJ2-1
v_gene: TRBV27

CDR3nt: TGTGCCAGTAGTACCACCGGGACAGGGGTCTATGGCTACACCTTC
CDR3aa: CASSTTGTGVYGYTF
len: 15
abundance: .
d_gene: TRBD1
j_gene: TRBJ1-2
v_gene: TRBV19

CDR3nt: TGCAGTGCTAGTCGTAATACTGGGGGAATAGGTCAGCCCCAGCATTTT
CDR3aa: CSASRNTGGIGQPQHF
len: 16
abundance: few
d_gene: .
j_gene: TRBJ1-5
v_gene: TRBV20-1

CDR3nt: TGCGCCAGCAGTGAGACCCCTAGATATGAGCAGTTCTTC
CDR3aa: CASSETPRYEQFF
len: 13
abundance: few
d_gene: .
j_gene: TRBJ2-1
v_gene: TRBV10-1

CDR3nt: TGCAGCGTACGAGCGGTTGAGCAGTTCTTC
CDR3aa: CSVRAVEQFF
len: 10
abundance: few
d_gene: .
j_gene: TRBJ2-1
v_gene: TRBV29-1

CDR3nt: TGCGCCAGCAGTCATGAGGTAGCGGGGGGATACAATGAGCAGTTCTTC
CDR3aa: CASSHEVAGGYNEQFF
len: 16
abundance: .
d_gene: TRBD2
j_gene: TRBJ2-1
v_gene: TRBV4-3

CDR3nt: TGCAGTGCTAGTCGGGCGGGGGGCTCCATGGAGACCCAGTACTTC
CDR3aa: CSASRAGGSMETQYF
len: 15
abundance: .
d_gene: TRBD2
j_gene: TRBJ2-5
v_gene: TRBV20-1

CDR3nt: TGTGCCAGCAGCCTCGGCATTGAGACCAAAAACATTCAGTACTTC
CDR3aa: CASSLGIETKNIQYF
len: 15
abundance: few
d_gene: .
j_gene: TRBJ2-4
v_gene: TRBV7-9

CDR3nt: TGTGCCAGCGTCCGGGAGACCCAGTACTTC
CDR3aa: CASVRETQYF
len: 10
abundance: .
d_gene: .
j_gene: TRBJ2-5
v_gene: TRBV28

CDR3nt: TGTGCCAGCAGCTCACGGACAGGGGGCTATGAGCAGTTCTTC
CDR3aa: CASSSRTGGYEQFF
len: 14
abundance: few
d_gene: TRBD1
j_gene: TRBJ2-1
v_gene: TRBV7-2

CDR3nt: TGTGCCAGCCACCTTACCTTAGGCGGGACTGGGAACACTGAAGCTTTCTTT
CDR3aa: CASHLTLGGTGNTEAFF
len: 17
abundance: .
d_gene: .
j_gene: TRBJ1-1
v_gene: TRBV6-1

CDR3nt: TGTGCCAGCAGCATCCAACCGGGACAGGGTCCCGAGCAGTACTTC
CDR3aa: CASSIQPGQGPEQYF
len: 15
abundance: .
d_gene: TRBD1
j_gene: TRBJ2-7
v_gene: TRBV7-8

CDR3nt: TGTGCCAGCAGTTACGGGCGGGGGGACGATGAGCAGTTCTTC
CDR3aa: CASSYGRGDDEQFF
len: 14
abundance: few
d_gene: TRBD2
j_gene: TRBJ2-1
v_gene: TRBV6-2/TRBV6-3

CDR3nt: TGCGCCAGCAGCTCGCGGGGAAACACTGAAGCTTTCTTT
CDR3aa: CASSSRGNTEAFF
len: 13
abundance: many
d_gene: .
j_gene: TRBJ1-1
v_gene: TRBV5-1

CDR3nt: TGTGCCAGCAGCTCCACACACCGCCCCCCACGGGGAACTAATGAAAAACTGTTTTTT
CDR3aa: CASSSTHRPPRGTNEKLFF
len: 19
abundance: few
d_gene: .
j_gene: TRBJ1-4
v_gene: TRBV13

CDR3nt: TGTGCCAGCAGCATCACCCGGGGGTGGGAGACCCAGTACTTC
CDR3aa: CASSITRGWETQYF
len: 14
abundance: .
d_gene: .
j_gene: TRBJ2-5
v_gene: TRBV7-2

CDR3nt: TGCGCCAGCAGCGCTACAGGGGGGACTTCTACAGATACGCAGTATTTT
CDR3aa: CASSATGGTSTDTQYF
len: 16
abundance: .
d_gene: TRBD1
j_gene: TRBJ2-3
v_gene: TRBV5-1

CDR3nt: TGCAGTGCTAGAGATAAAGGGCCCAACGAGCAGTACTTC
CDR3aa: CSARDKGPNEQYF
len: 13
abundance: few
d_gene: .
j_gene: TRBJ2-7
v_gene: TRBV20-1

CDR3nt: TGTGCCATCAGCCCGGGGCTGCTCTCCTACAATGAGCAGTTCTTC
CDR3aa: CAISPGLLSYNEQFF
len: 15
abundance: .
d_gene: .
j_gene: TRBJ2-1
v_gene: TRBV5-6

CDR3nt: TGTGCCAGCAGTTTTTCGAGTACTGAAGCTTTCTTT
CDR3aa: CASSFSSTEAFF
len: 12
abundance: few
d_gene: .
j_gene: TRBJ1-1
v_gene: TRBV12-3/TRBV12-4

CDR3nt: TGTGCCAGCAGCCTAGGGAGGGACACTGAAGCTTTCTTT
CDR3aa: CASSLGRDTEAFF
len: 13
abundance: many
d_gene: .
j_gene: TRBJ1-1
v_gene: TRBV5-4

CDR3nt: TGCGCCAGCAGCCAAGACCCCTACAATGAGCAGTTCTTC
CDR3aa: CASSQDPYNEQFF
len: 13
abundance: .
d_gene: .
j_gene: TRBJ2-1
v_gene: TRBV4-3

CDR3nt: TGTGCCAGCAGTTACTCGCGGGGGGGGCGAAGTGAGCAGTTCTTC
CDR3aa: CASSYSRGGRSEQFF
len: 15
abundance: .
d_gene: TRBD2
j_gene: TRBJ2-1
v_gene: TRBV6-5

CDR3nt: TGTGCCAGCAGCTTAGGTTGGTCTAGCGGGGGGGCCCGGGAGCAGTTCTTC
CDR3aa: CASSLGWSSGGAREQFF
len: 17
abundance: .
d_gene: TRBD2
j_gene: TRBJ2-1
v_gene: TRBV7-8

CDR3nt: TGTGCCAGCAGCTTTTTGGGCGGTGGCGTTTATGGCTACACCTTC
CDR3aa: CASSFLGGGVYGYTF
len: 15
abundance: .
d_gene: .
j_gene: TRBJ1-2
v_gene: TRBV7-2

CDR3nt: TGTGCCAGCAGTTTAAATCGGGCCGGGGAGCTGTTTTTT
CDR3aa: CASSLNRAGELFF
len: 13
abundance: many
d_gene: .
j_gene: TRBJ2-2
v_gene: TRBV12-3/TRBV12-4

CDR3nt: TGTGCCAGCAGCGGGGGCCAAGAAGAGACCCAGTACTTC
CDR3aa: CASSGGQEETQYF
len: 13
abundance: few
d_gene: .
j_gene: TRBJ2-5
v_gene: TRBV7-3